These T cell receptor beta chains were read from a single sample in a study of OX40 agonist ivuxolimab in advanced cancers. Libraries were prepared by immunoSEQ multiplex PCR; TCRdb keeps only in-frame clonotypes and omits some of them. The sample carries more than 60,000 clones, about 85% recorded once. Sequenced here: CD4+ or CD8+ T cells sorted from blood, sampled in a trial of the OX40 agonist ivuxolimab. These receptors were collected from an adult with an advanced solid tumor such as melanoma, head and neck, liver or kidney cancer. The CDR3 runs from the conserved cysteine through the conserved F or W. A D gene is named only where the DNA matches it firmly. The size of a clone is reported for some rows only, either as once, few or many, or as a class for expanded clones.

abundance,len,j_gene,v_gene,d_gene,CDR3aa,CDR3nt
NA,15,TRBJ1-1,TRBV19,TRBD1,CASTSGTGVGTEAFF,TGTGCCAGTACCTCCGGGACAGGGGTTGGCACTGAAGCTTTCTTT
NA,15,TRBJ2-4,TRBV19,NA,CASKLGSTAKNIQYF,TGTGCCAGTAAGCTGGGAAGTACGGCCAAAAACATTCAGTACTTC
NA,15,TRBJ1-2,TRBV15,TRBD1,CATSIRQGASGGYTF,TGTGCCACCAGCATCAGACAGGGGGCAAGCGGTGGCTACACCTTC
NA,14,TRBJ2-3,TRBV18,TRBD1,CASSGGTGADTQYF,TGTGCCAGCTCAGGAGGGACAGGGGCAGATACGCAGTATTTT
NA,15,TRBJ1-1,TRBV2,NA,CASVPGWGSNTEAFF,TGTGCCAGCGTACCCGGCTGGGGCTCGAACACTGAAGCTTTCTTT
NA,15,TRBJ1-4,TRBV30,TRBD1,CACRTGGFANEKLFF,TGTGCCTGCCGGACAGGGGGGTTCGCTAATGAAAAACTGTTTTTT
NA,15,TRBJ2-2,TRBV19,NA,CASSISGTNTGELFF,TGTGCCAGTAGTATATCAGGCACGAACACCGGGGAGCTGTTTTTT
NA,16,TRBJ2-7,TRBV4-2,NA,CASSQASQGSSYEQYF,TGTGCCAGCAGCCAAGCTTCGCAGGGGTCCTCCTACGAGCAGTACTTC
NA,15,TRBJ2-2,TRBV5-1,NA,CASSFSAANTGELFF,TGCGCCAGCAGCTTTTCTGCAGCAAACACCGGGGAGCTGTTTTTT
NA,14,TRBJ2-3,TRBV10-2,TRBD2,CASGAGGQQDTQYF,TGCGCCAGCGGGGCGGGGGGGCAACAAGATACGCAGTATTTT
NA,16,TRBJ1-5,TRBV4-1,NA,CASSQRGGRGAQPQHF,TGCGCCAGCAGCCAAAGAGGTGGTAGGGGAGCCCAGCCCCAGCATTTT
NA,15,TRBJ1-3,TRBV5-1,NA,CASSLVGLSGNTIYF,TGCGCCAGCAGCTTGGTCGGACTCTCTGGAAACACCATATATTTT
once,17,TRBJ1-3,TRBV11-2,NA,CASSRRPQIISGNTIYF,TGTGCCAGCAGCCGTCGACCGCAGATTATCTCTGGAAACACCATATATTTT
NA,13,TRBJ1-1,TRBV7-6,NA,CASSRTGNTEAFF,TGTGCCAGCAGCCGAACAGGGAACACTGAAGCTTTCTTT
NA,15,TRBJ2-2,TRBV19,TRBD1,CASSLQGVYTGELFF,TGTGCCAGTAGTCTCCAGGGGGTGTACACCGGGGAGCTGTTTTTT
NA,14,TRBJ1-2,TRBV19,NA,CASTPTSANYGYTF,TGTGCCAGTACCCCAACATCAGCTAACTATGGCTACACCTTC
NA,13,TRBJ1-1,TRBV18,TRBD1,CASSSGQGFRAFF,TGTGCCAGCTCATCCGGACAGGGTTTTCGAGCTTTCTTT
NA,15,TRBJ2-2,TRBV10-2,NA,CASPKDQGNTGELFF,TGCGCCAGCCCAAAGGATCAGGGGAACACCGGGGAGCTGTTTTTT
NA,14,TRBJ2-1,TRBV12-5,NA,CASGWTGGVNEQFF,TGTGCTAGTGGTTGGACAGGAGGGGTTAATGAGCAGTTCTTC
NA,13,TRBJ1-4,TRBV7-9,NA,CASSLAGWRELFF,TGTGCCAGCAGCTTGGCAGGGTGGAGGGAACTGTTTTTT
NA,12,TRBJ2-7,TRBV5-1,NA,CASSLEGYEQYF,TGCGCCAGCAGCTTGGAAGGGTACGAGCAGTACTTC
NA,16,TRBJ2-5,TRBV4-1,TRBD2,CASSPAGGGWQETQYF,TGCGCCAGCAGCCCAGCGGGGGGGGGTTGGCAAGAGACCCAGTACTTC
NA,15,TRBJ2-7,TRBV5-1,TRBD2,CASSPRLAGVYEQYF,TGCGCCAGCAGCCCGAGACTAGCGGGGGTATACGAGCAGTACTTC
NA,13,TRBJ1-2,TRBV19,TRBD1,CASSTGTVHGYTF,TGTGCCAGTAGTACCGGGACAGTCCATGGCTACACCTTC
NA,13,TRBJ2-5,TRBV27,TRBD2,CASSFAGEETQYF,TGTGCCAGCAGTTTTGCGGGGGAAGAGACCCAGTACTTC